What follows are 12 T cell receptor beta chains derived from one specimen sequenced in a study of early T cells in non-severe SARS-CoV-2 infection. MiXCR, applied by TCRdb to the 5' RACE reads, yields one record per CDR3 protein. The data show around 21,000 distinct CDR3 sequences, with approximately 5.7% seen just once and 13% to 15% held by the top ten. The sample in question was whole blood, obtained at baseline. The receptors were gathered from an adult who was a healthcare worker with PCR-confirmed SARS-CoV-2 infection or an uninfected control (not recorded which).

This clonotype qualifies as medium-sized (0.01 to 0.1%). CDR3 nucleotide sequence: TGTGCCAGCAGCTTAGGTCCGTACCGAGGAGGGACCCAGTACTTC. It translates to CASSLGPYRGGTQYF. This chain connects TRBV7-2 to TRBJ2-5, with D tentatively TRBD2 (5 bases). Trimming shortened V by 1 base and J by 7 bases, and 16 bases separated the two germline ends. The CDR3 contains 15 residues. The germline V gene has CDR1 SGHTA and CDR2 FQGNSA. The full variable domain, with the rest looked up from reference TRBV7-2 and TRBJ2-5, is GAGVSQSPSNKVTEKGKDVELRCDPISGHTALYWYRQSLGQGLEFLIYFQGNSAPDKSGLPSDRFSAERTGGSVSTLTIQRTQQEDSAVYLCASSLGPYRGGTQYFGPGTRLLVL.

The chain links TRBV7-9 to TRBJ2-7; 7 bases align to TRBD2. The germline gives CDR1 SEHNR, CDR2 FQNEAQ (reference sequence). V shed 5 bases, J shed 7 bases, and the junction held 8 bases outside the gene matches. CDR3 length: 13 amino acids. CDR3 loop: CASSSGTPREQYF. The CDR3, as DNA: TGTGCCAGCAGCAGCGGGACTCCGAGGGAGCAGTACTTC. Looking up the rest from reference TRBV7-9 and TRBJ2-7 gives the full variable domain: DTGVSQNPRHKITKRGQNVTFRCDPISEHNRLYWYRQTLGQGPEFLTYFQNEAQLEKSRLLSDRFSAERPKGSFSTLEIQRTEQGDSAMYLCASSSGTPREQYFGPGTRLTVT.

The V gene is TRBV7-3, the J gene TRBJ2-3; 9 bases are a match to TRBD1. The trim removed 3 bases at V and 4 bases at J, leaving 2 bases unmatched. This CDR3 contains 14 residues. The germline V gene has CDR1 SGHTA and CDR2 FQGTGA. The CDR3 loop is CASSLTGGADTQYF. In DNA form, the CDR3 reads TGTGCCAGCAGCTTGACAGGGGGTGCAGATACGCAGTATTTT. Supplemented by reference TRBV7-3 and TRBJ2-3, the full variable domain reads GAGVSQTPSNKVTEKGKYVELRCDPISGHTALYWYRQSLGQGPEFLIYFQGTGAADDSGLPNDRFFAVRPEGSVSTLKIQRTERGDSAVYLCASSLTGGADTQYFGPGTRLTVL.

This chain connects TRBV2 to TRBJ1-1, with unresolved D. V was clipped by 2 bases and J by 1 base, with 5 bases between them. Germline V CDR1 and CDR2: SNHLY, FYNNEI. The CDR3 consists of 13 residues. The CDR3 sequence: CASSERANTEAFF. The CDR3 DNA reads as TGTGCCAGCAGTGAAAGGGCGAACACTGAAGCTTTCTTT.

This clonotype was seen a handful of times. The V gene is TRBV19, the J gene TRBJ2-5, with D perhaps given as TRBD1 or TRBD2 (5 bases each). The CDR3 runs to 14 residues. V lost 2 bases, J lost 4 bases, and 11 bases lay in between. Germline CDR1 and CDR2: LNHDA and SQIVND (reference sequence). CDR3 nucleotides: TGTGCCAGTAGTATAACGGGGACGGGAGAGACCCAGTACTTC. Its protein is CASSITGTGETQYF.

The J gene is TRBJ2-3, the V gene TRBV7-3; 8 nucleotides agree with TRBD2. Germline assignment: CDR1 SGHTA and CDR2 FQGTGA. The CDR3 loop spans 16 amino acids. Unmatched junction bases numbered 5, after V lost 1 base and J lost 2 bases. CDR3 in amino acids: CASSLIAGGLTDTQYF. The DNA of the CDR3 is TGTGCCAGCAGCTTAATTGCGGGGGGACTCACAGATACGCAGTATTTT.

This clonotype was counted a few times. The genes are TRBV29-1 and TRBJ1-1; D not resolved. The CDR3 covers 14 residues. Germline V CDR1 and CDR2: SQVTM, ANQGSEA. V lost 5 bases and J 5 bases, leaving 18 bases between the germline ends. The CDR3: CSVQTGSLETEAFF. In DNA form, the CDR3 reads TGCAGCGTTCAGACGGGGTCCCTGGAAACTGAAGCTTTCTTT. Together with reference TRBV29-1 and TRBJ1-1, the CDR3 gives the full variable domain: SAVISQKPSRDICQRGTSLTIQCQVDSQVTMMFWYRQQPGQSLTLIATANQGSEATYESGFVIDKFPISRPNLTFSTLTVSNMSPEDSSIYLCSVQTGSLETEAFFGQGTRLTVV.

The chain uses TRBV5-4 and TRBJ2-7; 8 positions match TRBD2. CDR1 is SGHNT and CDR2 is YYREEE in the germline V gene (reference sequence). The CDR3 extends over 14 amino acids. Germline trimming cut 4 bases from V and 9 bases from J; bases unmatched to any gene: 12. The CDR3 bases are TGTGCCAGCAGCATCGGACTAGCTCAAGGGTGGCAGTACTTC. This gives the protein CASSIGLAQGWQYF.

This clonotype came up a few times. V usage is TRBV7-8 and J usage is TRBJ2-2; 10 bases align to TRBD2. This CDR3 is built from 16 residues. Per germline, CDR1 SGHVS and CDR2 FQNEAQ. V shed 2 bases, J shed 4 bases, and the junction held 4 bases outside the gene matches. CDR3 loop: CASSLLSGGTTGELFF. The CDR3 DNA is TGTGCCAGCAGCTTACTTAGCGGGGGGACCACCGGGGAGCTGTTTTTT.

The V call is TRBV5-5, the J call TRBJ1-6; a possible D gene is TRBD1 (5 bases). The CDR3 covers 14 residues. Trimming left V 3 bases short and J 10 bases short, with 14 bases between. From germline, CDR1 is SGHKS and CDR2 YYEKEE (reference sequence). In DNA form, the CDR3 reads TGTGCCAGCAGCTCGATGGGGGGTGGCTCACCCCTCCACTTT. This codes for CASSSMGGGSPLHF.

This clonotype came up many times. The rearrangement uses TRBV24-1 and TRBJ1-1; TRBD1 might be the D (5 bases). Germline CDR1 and CDR2: KGHDR and SFDVKD. Trimming took 6 bases from V and 1 from J, leaving 11 bases between them. This CDR3 is built from 14 residues. In DNA form, the CDR3 reads TGTGCCACCAGTCCCGCTGGGGCGAACACTGAAGCTTTCTTT. This gives the protein CATSPAGANTEAFF.

This clonotype was detected ten times or more. The chain joins TRBV7-9 to TRBJ2-5; no definite D call. Trimming stripped 2 bases from V and 1 base from J, with 14 bases between. Germline V CDR1 and CDR2: SEHNR, FQNEAQ (reference sequence). CDR3 size: 16 residues. The CDR3, as DNA: TGTGCCAGCAGCTTACTGGATCTTGGCAGCCAAGAGACCCAGTACTTC. Residues: CASSLLDLGSQETQYF.